The rows below give T cell receptor beta chains drawn from one sample of a study of T cell changes during pregnancy in multiple sclerosis. The method was immunoSEQ multiplex PCR; TCRdb's version includes in-frame clones alone and lacks a portion of them. The sample yields around 73,000 clones, 85% to 95% seen once. The specimen comprised peripheral blood, sampled in the third trimester of pregnancy. Every receptor here comes from a female donor in good health, enrolled as a control in a pregnancy study. CDR3s include the opening cysteine and the closing phenylalanine or tryptophan. D genes are given only for firm matches. Not all rows give a size; the values are once, few, many and, for expanded clones, a class.

>TRBV5-4|TRBJ2-3|.|TRBD2
CASTIHPSREGRIDTQYF
TGTGCCAGCACTATCCATCCCTCTCGGGAGGGCCGGATAGATACGCAGTATTTT
>TRBV11-3|TRBJ1-5|.|.
CASRSRRRNQPQHF
TGTGCCAGCAGGTCTAGGCGGCGCAATCAGCCCCAGCATTTT
>TRBV28|TRBJ1-4|.|TRBD1
CASSSSGTGNEKLFF
TGTGCCAGCAGTTCGTCCGGGACAGGGAATGAAAAACTGTTTTTT
>TRBV6-1|TRBJ2-3|.|TRBD2
CASSGLAGGPDTQYF
TGTGCCAGCAGTGGACTAGCGGGAGGCCCAGATACGCAGTATTTT
>TRBV27|TRBJ2-2|.|.
CASSFGGTNTGELFF
TGTGCCAGCAGTTTTGGGGGGACGAACACCGGGGAGCTGTTTTTT
>TRBV18|TRBJ2-7|.|TRBD1
CASSPLPPGQGAYEQYF
TGTGCCAGCTCACCACTGCCTCCGGGACAGGGAGCCTACGAGCAGTACTTC
>TRBV5-1|TRBJ2-2|.|TRBD1
CASSSGQGRYTGELFF
TGCGCCAGCAGCTCTGGACAGGGAAGGTACACCGGGGAGCTGTTTTTT
>TRBV7-3|TRBJ2-7|.|.
CASSSRAGLGVYEQYF
TGTGCCAGCAGCAGCCGCGCGGGGTTAGGAGTCTACGAGCAGTACTTC
>TRBV27|TRBJ2-7|.|TRBD1
CAGAGGSYEQYF
TGTGCCGGAGCAGGGGGCTCCTACGAGCAGTACTTC
>TRBV5-8|TRBJ2-4|.|.
CASRLADNIQYF
TGTGCCAGCAGGTTAGCGGATAACATTCAGTACTTC
>TRBV27|TRBJ2-6|.|.
CASRFRVGVSSGANVLTF
TGTGCCAGCCGCTTCCGGGTCGGTGTCTCCTCTGGGGCCAACGTCCTGACTTTC
>TRBV15|TRBJ1-1|.|.
CATSRGGVNTEAFF
TGTGCCACCAGCAGAGGGGGGGTGAACACTGAAGCTTTCTTT
>TRBV10-2|TRBJ1-3|once|TRBD1
CASSGGQALGNTIYF
TGCGCCAGCAGCGGAGGACAGGCCTTAGGAAACACCATATATTTT
>TRBV9|TRBJ2-1|.|.
CASSVIAGNSYNEQFF
TGTGCCAGCAGCGTAATCGCGGGAAACTCCTACAATGAGCAGTTCTTC
>TRBV27|TRBJ2-5|.|TRBD2
CASSLIGTSSQETQYF
TGTGCCAGCAGTTTAATAGGGACTAGCAGCCAAGAGACCCAGTACTTC
>TRBV7-2|TRBJ2-1|.|TRBD2
CASSLVAGGYREFF
TGTGCCAGCAGCTTAGTAGCGGGGGGGTATAGGGAGTTCTTC
>TRBV6-4|TRBJ2-2|.|TRBD2
CASSDWGTRDTGELFF
TGTGCCAGCAGTGACTGGGGGACTAGAGACACCGGGGAGCTGTTTTTT
>TRBV19|TRBJ1-5|.|.
CASSIAVNQPQHF
TGTGCCAGTAGTATAGCAGTCAATCAGCCCCAGCATTTT
>TRBV4-3|TRBJ2-1|.|.
CASGQNNEQFF
TGCGCCAGCGGGCAGAACAATGAGCAGTTCTTC
>TRBV7-2|TRBJ2-7|.|TRBD2
CASSSTPTSGSYEQYF
TGTGCCAGCAGCTCCACCCCAACTAGCGGCTCCTACGAGCAGTACTTC
>TRBV5-1|TRBJ1-1|.|.
CASSLTTGFTTEAFF
TGCGCCAGCAGCTTAACCACAGGTTTTACCACTGAAGCTTTCTTT
>TRBV7-2|TRBJ2-5|once|TRBD1
CASSRGQGRETQYF
TGTGCCAGCAGCCGAGGACAGGGGAGAGAGACCCAGTACTTC
>TRBV2|TRBJ1-1|few|.
CASNPGGTEAFF
TGTGCCAGCAACCCAGGAGGCACTGAAGCTTTCTTT
>TRBV5-1|TRBJ2-7|.|.
CASSLDSVQPYEQYF
TGCGCCAGCAGCTTGGACAGTGTTCAACCCTACGAGCAGTACTTC
>TRBV4-3|TRBJ1-5|.|.
CASSQTQGYNQPQHF
TGCGCCAGCAGCCAGACCCAGGGATACAATCAGCCCCAGCATTTT
>TRBV5-1|TRBJ2-1|.|TRBD2
CASGGGIMNEQFF
TGCGCCAGCGGGGGGGGAATAATGAATGAGCAGTTCTTC
>TRBV9|TRBJ1-3|.|.
CASSRGGAGLGNTIYF
TGTGCCAGCAGCAGGGGGGGGGCAGGGCTCGGAAACACCATATATTTT
>TRBV4-1|TRBJ1-5|.|.
CASSQERVNQPQHF
TGCGCCAGCAGCCAAGAGAGGGTCAATCAGCCCCAGCATTTT
>TRBV4-2|TRBJ1-5|.|.
CASSQDREGQPQHF
TGTGCCAGCAGCCAAGATCGTGAGGGTCAGCCCCAGCATTTT
>TRBV2|TRBJ2-1|.|TRBD1
CASSQTGDNEQFF
TGTGCCAGCAGCCAGACAGGGGACAATGAGCAGTTCTTC
>TRBV18|TRBJ2-1|.|TRBD1
CASSPGTAYNEQFF
TGTGCCAGCTCACCCGGGACAGCCTACAATGAGCAGTTCTTC
>TRBV7-6|TRBJ2-5|.|.
CASSSTGWETQYF
TGTGCCAGCAGCTCTACAGGGTGGGAGACCCAGTACTTC
>TRBV27|TRBJ2-1|.|.
CATEVTGGSVEQFF
TGTGCCACCGAGGTGACTGGGGGCTCGGTTGAGCAGTTCTTC
>TRBV18|TRBJ2-7|.|.
CASSPRVSNYEQYF
TGTGCCAGCTCCCCCAGGGTCTCTAACTACGAGCAGTACTTC
>TRBV7-8|TRBJ2-1|once|TRBD2
CASSPRLAGKNEQFF
TGTGCCAGCAGCCCCAGACTAGCGGGAAAGAATGAGCAGTTCTTC
>TRBV29-1|TRBJ1-5|.|.
CSVGAGAGQPQHF
TGCAGCGTTGGGGCAGGGGCAGGTCAGCCCCAGCATTTT
>TRBV18|TRBJ1-4|.|.
CASSTRTVTNEKLFF
TGTGCCAGCTCAACAAGGACAGTAACTAATGAAAAACTGTTTTTT
>TRBV7-9|TRBJ2-3|.|.
CASSLAGARADTQYF
TGTGCCAGCAGCTTAGCGGGGGCTAGAGCCGATACGCAGTATTTT
>TRBV18|TRBJ2-5|.|TRBD2
CASSPVAGGLGETQYF
TGTGCCAGCTCACCCGTAGCGGGGGGCCTGGGAGAGACCCAGTACTTC
>TRBV30|TRBJ1-1|.|TRBD1
CAGDRGWEAFF
TGTGCCGGTGACAGGGGATGGGAAGCTTTCTTT
>TRBV7-2|TRBJ1-2|.|TRBD1
CASRGMTGRVNYGYTF
TGTGCCAGTAGGGGGATGACAGGGCGGGTTAACTATGGCTACACCTTC
>TRBV28|TRBJ2-3|.|.
CASTLTVRDTQYF
TGTGCCAGCACCCTGACAGTTCGGGATACGCAGTATTTT
>TRBV15|TRBJ1-1|.|TRBD1
CATSTGQTMNTEAFF
TGTGCCACCAGCACGGGACAGACTATGAACACTGAAGCTTTCTTT
>TRBV7-9|TRBJ2-7|once|TRBD2
CASTPSPTSGQGEQYF
TGTGCCAGCACCCCATCTCCGACTAGCGGACAAGGGGAGCAGTACTTC
>TRBV5-6|TRBJ1-3|once|TRBD1
CASRQDRSSGNTIYF
TGTGCCAGCAGGCAGGACAGGAGCTCTGGAAACACCATATATTTT
>TRBV30|TRBJ2-7|.|TRBD1
CAWSKTGSSYEQYF
TGTGCCTGGAGTAAGACAGGGAGCTCCTACGAGCAGTACTTC
>TRBV11-2|TRBJ1-1|.|.
CASSWYGRAGAFF
TGTGCCAGCAGCTGGTATGGGAGGGCTGGAGCTTTCTTT
>TRBV11-2|TRBJ1-6|.|TRBD1
CASSQGDSYNSPLHF
TGTGCCAGCAGCCAAGGGGACAGTTATAATTCACCCCTCCACTTT
>TRBV28|TRBJ2-7|.|TRBD2
CASSFVASGPYEQYF
TGTGCCAGCAGTTTTGTGGCTAGCGGACCATACGAGCAGTACTTC
>TRBV27|TRBJ2-1|.|.
CASIPVWGRKYEQFF
TGTGCCAGCATTCCAGTGTGGGGGCGAAAATATGAGCAGTTCTTC
>TRBV2|TRBJ2-7|.|.
CASSERGGPLGLEQYF
TGTGCCAGCAGTGAAAGGGGCGGTCCTCTTGGGCTCGAGCAGTACTTC
>TRBV11-2|TRBJ1-2|.|.
CASSLAFSGRNYGYTF
TGTGCCAGCAGCTTAGCCTTCTCCGGGAGAAACTATGGCTACACCTTC
>TRBV11-2|TRBJ1-6|.|.
CASSLVVTEPNSPLHF
TGTGCCAGCAGCTTAGTGGTGACAGAACCAAATTCACCCCTCCACTTT
>TRBV7-3|TRBJ2-3|.|TRBD2
CASSYTGGRDTQYF
TGTGCCAGCAGCTATACGGGAGGCAGAGATACGCAGTATTTT
>TRBV7-8|TRBJ2-1|.|.
CASSLPLAGDEQFF
TGTGCCAGCAGCTTACCCCTTGCCGGGGATGAGCAGTTCTTC
>TRBV6-6|TRBJ2-7|once|TRBD2
CASLGTSGSFEQYF
TGTGCCAGCTTAGGGACTAGCGGGAGTTTCGAGCAGTACTTC
>TRBV6-5|TRBJ1-2|.|TRBD1
CASSSSQGVQDYGYTF
TGTGCCAGCAGTTCGTCTCAGGGGGTACAAGACTATGGCTACACCTTC
>TRBV7-2|TRBJ2-2|.|.
CASSLGPPQAGELFF
TGTGCCAGCAGCTTGGGGCCACCACAGGCCGGGGAGCTGTTTTTT